These 19 T cell receptor beta chains were sequenced from one sample in a study of shared clonotypes between healthy human individuals. Produced via immunoSEQ multiplex PCR; TCRdb's table is partial and in-frame only. Of 2,500,000 or so clones listed, around 90% are singletons. Sample: naive CD4+ T cells from PBMCs. Subset: CD45RA+ positively selected. The receptors stem from a young man in good health. Some clones in this sample may be carry-over from other donors' samples.

This clone appeared a few times. J is TRBJ1-1 and V is TRBV19; 10 bases line up with TRBD1. This CDR3 is built from 15 residues. CDR1 is LNHDA, CDR2 SQIVND, per germline (reference sequence). The V gene end was trimmed by 4 bases and the J gene end by 2 bases; junction bases not matched to a gene: 4. The CDR3, as DNA: TGTGCCAGTAGTACCGGGGACAGGGGAAACACTGAAGCTTTCTTT. The encoded protein is CASSTGDRGNTEAFF.

The V call is TRBV4-3, the J call TRBJ2-5; D is unclear. CDR1 LGHNA and CDR2 YSLEER come from the germline V gene. Trimming removed 0 bases at V and 5 bases at J, with 13 bases between. The CDR3 consists of 15 residues. The CDR3 bases are TGCGCCAGCAGCCAAGATGGGTCTGCGCGGGAGACCCAGTACTTC. Encoded protein: CASSQDGSARETQYF.

V and J are TRBV10-3 and TRBJ2-4, with TRBD2 matching over 8 bases. The CDR3 extends over 17 amino acids. CDR1 ENHRY and CDR2 SYGVKD come from the germline V gene. After removal of 5 bases from V and 2 bases from J, the junction contained 11 bases not matched to a gene. DNA for the CDR3: TGTGCCATCAGTCCCTCTATCGCGGGAGGATCCAAAAACATTCAGTACTTC. Translating it yields CAISPSIAGGSKNIQYF.

The rearrangement joins TRBV5-4 to TRBJ2-1; D not resolved. Germline-derived CDR1 and CDR2 are SGHNT and YYREEE (reference sequence). CDR3 size: 15 residues. Trimming shortened V by 0 bases and J by 6 bases, and 13 bases separated the two germline ends. CDR3 protein: CASSLGAPVSNEQFF. The CDR3 DNA follows: TGTGCCAGCAGCTTGGGGGCGCCGGTTTCCAATGAGCAGTTCTTC. The complete variable domain, with remaining parts taken from reference TRBV5-4 and TRBJ2-1, reads ETGVTQSPTHLIKTRGQQVTLRCSSQSGHNTVSWYQQALGQGPQFIFQYYREEENGRGNFPPRFSGLQFPNYSSELNVNALELDDSALYLCASSLGAPVSNEQFFGPGTRLTVL.

In this sample, this clone turned up once. The chain employs TRBV6-1 and TRBJ1-2; no reliable D call. The CDR3 is 13 residues long. Germline V gene lookup returns CDR1 MNHNS and CDR2 SASEGT. The V gene lost 1 base and the J gene lost 4 bases, with 7 bases spanning the gap. CDR3 sequence (DNA): TGTGCCAGCAGTGAAGGGGAACTCTATGGCTACACCTTC. It encodes CASSEGELYGYTF.

The chain couples TRBV7-9 to TRBJ2-1, with a weak D call TRBD2 (5 bases). There are 13 residues in the CDR3. V gave up 5 bases and J gave up 6 bases, with 11 bases separating them. Germline assignment: CDR1 SEHNR and CDR2 FQNEAQ (reference sequence). CDR3 bases: TGTGCCAGCAGCCCCCCGAGCGGCAATGAGCAGTTCTTC. It encodes CASSPPSGNEQFF.

As for this clone: A far larger clone is one nucleotide away, so this likely arose from a read error. Other nucleotide sequences in the sample specify the same CDR3. This chain joins TRBV7-9 and TRBJ2-2; 11 bases agree with TRBD2. J was trimmed by 1 base and V by 5 bases; bases with no gene match: 12. CDR1 is SEHNR, CDR2 FQNEAQ, per germline (reference sequence). The CDR3 totals 19 residues. Here the CDR3 reads CASSPSPRTSGRNTGELFF. The CDR3 bases are TGTGCCAGCAGCCCTAGCCCTAGAACTAGCGGGAGGAACACCGGGGAGCTGTTTTTT.

This chain joins TRBV6-6 and TRBJ1-1, with 10 bases fitting TRBD1. J lost 1 base, V lost 5 bases, and 7 bases had no gene match. CDR1 MNHNY and CDR2 SVGAGI come from the germline V gene (reference sequence). The CDR3 sequence is 16 residues long. For the CDR3, the DNA is TGTGCCAGCAGTACCCCTCGACAGGGGGCGAACACTGAAGCTTTCTTT. Amino acid sequence: CASSTPRQGANTEAFF.

About this clone itself: One end of the junction fails to match germline, which may point to a read error. This rearrangement joins TRBV25-1 to TRBJ1-2, with 12 bases that match TRBD1. CDR1 MGHDK and CDR2 SYGVNS come from the germline V gene. The CDR3 has 13 residues. The CDR3 sequence is CASSETGTGGSAF. DNA of the CDR3: TGTGCCAGCAGTGAGACCGGGACAGGGGGCTCGGCCTTC.

V gene TRBV11-1 combines with J gene TRBJ1-2; 9 bases align to TRBD1. Germline V CDR1 and CDR2: SGHAT, FQDESV (reference sequence). V was pared by 5 bases and J by 5 bases, with 3 bases of the junction left unmatched. CDR3 size: 13 residues. CDR3 protein: CASSPDRGYGYTF. The CDR3, as DNA: TGTGCCAGCAGCCCAGACAGGGGGTATGGCTACACCTTC. Complete variable domain (other parts from reference TRBV11-1 and TRBJ1-2): EAEVAQSPRYKITEKSQAVAFWCDPISGHATLYWYRQILGQGPELLVQFQDESVVDDSQLPKDRFSAERLKGVDSTLKIQPAELGDSAMYLCASSPDRGYGYTFGSGTRLTVV.

Details on this clone: Different DNA sequences within this sample yield the same CDR3. The chain employs TRBV9 and TRBJ1-2, with D tentatively TRBD1 (5 bases). The CDR3 totals 12 residues. Germline loops: CDR1 SGDLS, CDR2 YYNGEE. Trimming took off 0 bases at V and 7 bases at J, with 7 bases between the two ends. CDR3 sequence reads: CASSVAGTGYTF. CDR3 nucleotide sequence: TGTGCCAGCAGCGTAGCGGGGACTGGCTACACCTTC.

V and J are TRBV18 and TRBJ1-1; D is undetermined. The CDR3 sequence is 16 residues long. V lost 0 bases, J lost 3 bases, and 14 bases lay in between. The germline CDR1 and CDR2 sequences are KGHSH and LQKENI. The CDR3 region is CASSPPSVRGDTEAFF. In nucleotides, the CDR3 is TGTGCCAGCTCACCACCCTCGGTACGCGGGGACACTGAAGCTTTCTTT. Variable domain in full (rest from reference TRBV18 and TRBJ1-1): NAGVMQNPRHLVRRRGQEARLRCSPMKGHSHVYWYRQLPEEGLKFMVYLQKENIIDESGMPKERFSAEFPKEGPSILRIQQVVRGDSAAYFCASSPPSVRGDTEAFFGQGTRLTVV.

V and J are TRBV15 and TRBJ1-3; D uncertain. This CDR3 contains 15 residues. The V end was cut by 0 bases, the J end by 0 bases, with 6 bases between. CDR1 and CDR2 from the germline V gene are LNHNV and YYDKDF (reference sequence). CDR3 DNA: TGTGCCACCAGCAGAGATGTTATCTCTGGAAACACCATATATTTT. It is translated as CATSRDVISGNTIYF.

The sample holds one count of this clone. V gene TRBV15 combines with J gene TRBJ2-2, with TRBD1 matching over 9 bases. CDR3 length: 16 residues. V dropped 3 bases and J dropped 5; count of bases not matched to a gene: 7. Germline V lookup: CDR1 LNHNV, CDR2 YYDKDF (reference sequence). CDR3 sequence: CATSRGQGIGTGELFF. The CDR3 nucleotides read TGTGCCACCAGCAGGGGACAGGGCATCGGGACCGGGGAGCTGTTTTTT.

The chain is built from TRBV7-9 and TRBJ1-4, with D uncertain. Germline loops: CDR1 SEHNR, CDR2 FQNEAQ (reference sequence). Trimming removed 1 base at V and 8 bases at J, with 5 bases between. The CDR3 loop spans 12 amino acids. The CDR3 DNA reads TGTGCCAGCAGCTTAGAGTTCGAAAAACTGTTTTTT. Its protein product is CASSLEFEKLFF. Looking up the rest from reference TRBV7-9 and TRBJ1-4 gives the full variable domain: DTGVSQNPRHKITKRGQNVTFRCDPISEHNRLYWYRQTLGQGPEFLTYFQNEAQLEKSRLLSDRFSAERPKGSFSTLEIQRTEQGDSAMYLCASSLEFEKLFFGSGTQLSVL.

The V and J genes are TRBV5-1 and TRBJ1-4; D possibly corresponds to TRBD1 (5 bases). This CDR3 is built from 16 residues. Looked up from germline, CDR1 is SGHRS and CDR2 is YFSETQ. Trimming took off 2 bases at V and 5 bases at J, with 16 bases between the two ends. The CDR3 protein is CASSFVMGTTNEKLFF. CDR3 DNA sequence: TGCGCCAGCAGCTTTGTTATGGGGACCACCAATGAAAAACTGTTTTTT.

The chain links TRBV28 to TRBJ1-2; a possible D gene is TRBD1 (5 bases). Trimming removed 3 bases at V and 4 bases at J, with 15 bases between. Germline loops: CDR1 MDHEN, CDR2 SYDVKM. The CDR3 has 15 residues. CDR3 sequence (DNA): TGTGCCAGCAGTTTGGTCGCGGGGCCCAGCTATGGCTACACCTTC. As protein: CASSLVAGPSYGYTF.

This chain uses TRBV9 with TRBJ2-2, with D perhaps TRBD2 (7 bases). Germline CDR1 SGDLS, CDR2 YYNGEE. The germline V and J ends were trimmed by 4 bases and 0 bases, with 16 bases remaining between them. This CDR3 comprises 17 residues. CDR3 DNA sequence: TGTGCCAGCAGCCCGGGGGGCCACGGGTCGAACACCGGGGAGCTGTTTTTT. It encodes CASSPGGHGSNTGELFF.

The chain recombines TRBV27 with TRBJ2-3, with 9 positions matching TRBD1. The CDR3 loop spans 16 amino acids. Germline V gives CDR1 MNHEY, CDR2 SMNVEV (reference sequence). Trimming cost V 4 bases and J 2 bases; bases outside gene matches: 7. The CDR3 loop is CASSSRTGAFTDTQYF. CDR3 nucleotides: TGTGCCAGCAGTTCACGGACAGGGGCCTTCACAGATACGCAGTATTTT.